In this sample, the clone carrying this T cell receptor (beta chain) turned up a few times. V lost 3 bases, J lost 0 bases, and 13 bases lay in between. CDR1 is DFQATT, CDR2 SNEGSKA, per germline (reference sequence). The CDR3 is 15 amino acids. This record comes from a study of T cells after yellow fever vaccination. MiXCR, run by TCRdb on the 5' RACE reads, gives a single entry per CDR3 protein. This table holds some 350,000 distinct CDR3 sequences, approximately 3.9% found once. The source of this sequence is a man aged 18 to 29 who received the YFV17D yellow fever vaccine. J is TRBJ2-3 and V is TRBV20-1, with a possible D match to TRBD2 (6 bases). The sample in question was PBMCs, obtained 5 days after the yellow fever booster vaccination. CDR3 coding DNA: TGCAGTGCTAGGGTTCTAGCGAGTAGCACAGATACGCAGTATTTT. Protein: CSARVLASSTDTQYF.